Sequencing of this T cell receptor (beta chain) was carried out in a study of shared clonotypes between healthy human individuals. Sequencing was performed with immunoSEQ multiplex PCR; in TCRdb, only in-frame clones are kept and a portion is missing. Of about 1.5 million clones detected, approximately 97% appear once; the ten largest clones hold approximately 1.1%. The CDR3 sequence is 14 residues long. Looked up from germline, CDR1 is ENHRY and CDR2 is SYGVKD. V was cut by 7 bases and J by 3 bases, with 13 bases left in between. The genes are TRBV10-3 and TRBJ2-1, with D possibly matching TRBD1 (6 bases). The TCR comes from a man aged 25 to 45 in good health. What was sequenced was naive CD4+ T cells sorted from blood. Stated subset: CD45RA+ positively selected. The CDR3, as DNA: TGTGCCATCAATACAGGGAGAGGCTACAATGAGCAGTTCTTC. It encodes CAINTGRGYNEQFF.